Listed below are T cell receptor beta chains from one sample, sequenced in a study of blood T cell repertoires in COVID-19. Data came from immunoSEQ multiplex PCR; TCRdb stores just in-frame clones and leaves some out. The profile shows under 450,000 clones, around 91% of them singletons. The sequencing input was peripheral blood. These receptors were obtained from a woman aged 40 to 55 with COVID-19, enrolled during active disease. CDR3s include the opening cysteine and the closing phenylalanine or tryptophan. Each record gives: V gene, J gene, clone size, D gene, CDR3 protein, CDR3 DNA. The D gene is left open where the match is weak. Size values are once, few and many counts, or a class for expanded clones, and some rows have none.

v_call: TRBV24-1; j_call: TRBJ2-5; clone_size: once; d_call: TRBD1; cdr3_aa: CATSDPGTGQETQYF; cdr3_nt: TGTGCCACCAGTGATCCTGGGACAGGGCAAGAGACCCAGTACTTC
v_call: TRBV6-5; j_call: TRBJ1-2; clone_size: NA; d_call: NA; cdr3_aa: CASSYTDQGGGYTF; cdr3_nt: TGTGCCAGCAGTTACACCGACCAAGGGGGAGGCTACACCTTC
v_call: TRBV28; j_call: TRBJ1-5; clone_size: NA; d_call: NA; cdr3_aa: CASSLQQTGQPQHF; cdr3_nt: TGTGCCAGCAGTTTACAACAGACAGGTCAGCCCCAGCATTTT
v_call: TRBV6-5; j_call: TRBJ1-1; clone_size: NA; d_call: NA; cdr3_aa: CASSYSSHTEAFF; cdr3_nt: TGTGCCAGCAGTTACTCCTCCCACACTGAAGCTTTCTTT
v_call: TRBV12-3/TRBV12-4; j_call: TRBJ2-3; clone_size: NA; d_call: TRBD2; cdr3_aa: CAGGTSDTDTQYF; cdr3_nt: TGTGCCGGTGGGACTAGCGATACAGATACGCAGTATTTT
v_call: TRBV18; j_call: TRBJ2-7; clone_size: NA; d_call: NA; cdr3_aa: CASSPYTSYEQYF; cdr3_nt: TGTGCCAGCTCACCTTACACCTCCTACGAGCAGTACTTC
v_call: TRBV5-5; j_call: TRBJ1-6; clone_size: NA; d_call: TRBD1; cdr3_aa: CASSFFDREASPLHF; cdr3_nt: TGTGCCAGCAGCTTTTTCGACAGGGAAGCTTCACCCCTCCACTTT
v_call: TRBV7-2; j_call: TRBJ1-1; clone_size: NA; d_call: NA; cdr3_aa: CASSLSYGNTEAFF; cdr3_nt: TGTGCCAGCAGCCTTAGTTATGGGAACACTGAAGCTTTCTTT
v_call: TRBV5-4; j_call: TRBJ1-2; clone_size: NA; d_call: NA; cdr3_aa: CASSLEGLFGYTF; cdr3_nt: TGTGCCAGCAGCTTGGAGGGGCTTTTTGGCTACACCTTC
v_call: TRBV19; j_call: TRBJ1-4; clone_size: NA; d_call: NA; cdr3_aa: CASSTGEKLFF; cdr3_nt: TGTGCCAGTAGTACAGGTGAAAAACTGTTTTTT
v_call: TRBV9; j_call: TRBJ1-2; clone_size: NA; d_call: NA; cdr3_aa: CASSVVGGSAYGYTF; cdr3_nt: TGTGCCAGCAGCGTAGTGGGGGGGAGCGCCTATGGCTACACCTTC
v_call: TRBV27; j_call: TRBJ1-2; clone_size: NA; d_call: NA; cdr3_aa: CASSPRQVNYGYTF; cdr3_nt: TGTGCCAGCAGTCCAAGACAGGTTAACTATGGCTACACCTTC
v_call: TRBV29-1; j_call: TRBJ2-3; clone_size: NA; d_call: TRBD2; cdr3_aa: CSAGRTSGSSVTDTQYF; cdr3_nt: TGCAGCGCCGGGCGGACTAGCGGGTCCTCGGTAACAGATACGCAGTATTTT
v_call: TRBV27; j_call: TRBJ2-4; clone_size: NA; d_call: TRBD2; cdr3_aa: CASSSGTSGNIQYF; cdr3_nt: TGTGCCAGCAGTTCTGGGACTAGCGGAAACATTCAGTACTTC